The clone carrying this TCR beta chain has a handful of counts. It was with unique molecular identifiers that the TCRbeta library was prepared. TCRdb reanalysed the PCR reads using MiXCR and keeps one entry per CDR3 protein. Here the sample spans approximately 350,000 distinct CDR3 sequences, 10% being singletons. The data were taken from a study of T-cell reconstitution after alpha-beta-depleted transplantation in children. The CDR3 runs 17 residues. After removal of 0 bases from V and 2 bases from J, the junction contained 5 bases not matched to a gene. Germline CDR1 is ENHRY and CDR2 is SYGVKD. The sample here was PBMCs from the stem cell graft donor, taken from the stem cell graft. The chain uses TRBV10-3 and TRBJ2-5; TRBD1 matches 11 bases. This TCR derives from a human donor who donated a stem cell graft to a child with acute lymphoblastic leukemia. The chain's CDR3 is CAISESLGTGGQETQYF. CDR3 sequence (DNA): TGTGCCATCAGTGAGTCGTTAGGGACAGGGGGACAAGAGACCCAGTACTTC.